This T cell receptor (beta chain) was obtained from a study of radiation and T cells in renal cell carcinoma. Notes on the study in general: From baseline, blood top tumor clonotypes peaked at 2 weeks post-radiation. Pretreatment tumor biopsies were lacking, so baseline clonotypes are unknown.

Regarding time point: blood 4 weeks post-SBRT, at nephrectomy. Treatment given: 15 Gy SBRT to primary tumor, nephrectomy 4 weeks later. After SBRT, blood was collected at 2 and 4 weeks, plus baseline. This renal cell carcinoma was of the clear cell type. The CDR3 totals 15 residues. After removal of 3 bases from V and 4 bases from J, the junction contained 3 bases not matched to a gene. Germline CDR1 is SGHAT and CDR2 is FQNNGV. Notes on this clone: Antigen unknown.

Libraries were prepared by immunoSEQ multiplex PCR; TCRdb keeps only in-frame clonotypes and omits some of them. The sample has around 170,000 clones, 88% seen once. The chain recombines TRBV11-2 with TRBJ2-2; 9 nucleotides align to TRBD2. This clonotype originated in a woman aged 45-60 years with renal cell carcinoma. The sample in question was blood, obtained from a patient whose treatment included radiotherapy and nephrectomy. The DNA for the CDR3 is TGTGCCAGCAGCTTCGCGGGGGGGCGCACCGGGGAGCTGTTTTTT. Its translation is CASSFAGGRTGELFF.